One T cell receptor beta chain is described in this entry. The antigen is undetermined. The method was immunoSEQ multiplex PCR; TCRdb's version includes in-frame clones alone and lacks a portion of them. The sample includes 120,000 or so clones, 80% to 90% of them seen just once. Germline V gene lookup returns CDR1 SGHDT and CDR2 YYEEEE. The ends were cut back, 0 bases at V and 4 bases at J, with 10 bases in the middle. The CDR3 is 14 amino acids. The sample comes from a study of cytomegalovirus exposure and HLA in healthy donors. For the study at large: Later analysis reported that the 110 or so validation repertoires shared the platform of the 500 to 750 first-cohort repertoires. Overall study results and limits: In vitro work confirmed that a few CMV-associated chains recognize CMV antigens. Cytomegalovirus association was assigned to about 150 TCR beta chains.

Among the roughly 120 subjects of the validation cohort, separate from the roughly 700-subject first cohort, were the donors. The V call is TRBV5-6, the J call TRBJ1-1; possible D gene TRBD1, 6 bases. This receptor was identified in a woman between 18 and 29 years old in good health and CMV-seronegative. Sequenced: PBMCs. Here the CDR3 reads CASSLGTGITEAFF. The DNA of the CDR3 is TGTGCCAGCAGCTTGGGAACAGGGATCACTGAAGCTTTCTTT. The full variable domain, rest sourced from reference TRBV5-6 and TRBJ1-1, is DAGVTQSPTHLIKTRGQQVTLRCSPKSGHDTVSWYQQALGQGPQFIFQYYEEEERQRGNFPDRFSGHQFPNYSSELNVNALLLGDSALYLCASSLGTGITEAFFGQGTRLTVV.